The T cell receptor (beta chain) described here comes from a study of early T cells in non-severe SARS-CoV-2 infection (dated by TCRdb to the early 2020s). About the full investigation: Bulk RNA from unsorted whole blood was used for TCR sequencing, so alpha and beta chains could not be paired.

Libraries were made using 5' RACE. The instrument was a NextSeq 500. In the TCR library protocol, unique molecular identifiers were attached to individual cDNA molecules to correct for PCR bias and sequencing error. Both TCR alpha and beta chains were sequenced, and tight co-correlation was observed between alpha and beta sequence abundances in each sample. On the authors' methods: Decombinator V4 was used to perform V gene, J gene and CDR3 annotation of TCR sequences. TCRs were defined as expanded if a significant change between any two time points was detected under a Poisson model with p below 0.0001. TCR abundances were normalised to the total number of TCRs sequenced per sample and were expressed as counts per million. TRAV1-2 paired with TRAJ12, TRAJ20 or TRAJ33 defined MAIT TCRs, while TRAV10 paired with TRAJ18 defined iNKT TCRs. A search of VDJdb, accessed on 1 November 2021, was run for TCRs annotated to CMV, EBV and SARS-CoV-2, with TCRs annotated for multiple antigens excluded. TCRdb reprocessing: public reads trimmed at Q25 with fastp, clones called with MiXCR, in-frame beta chains kept. All rows with the same CDR3 protein become a single entry with the most common DNA and genes. The V and J calls were not made by the authors but by TCRdb's processing. This sample holds approximately 70,000 distinct CDR3 sequences; 12% were observed only once. 5% to 8% of the sample is taken by the ten largest.

From the germline V gene (reference sequence), CDR1 is MNHNY and CDR2 is SVGAGI. The CDR3 holds 10 amino acids from the cysteine to the phenylalanine. Just the 30-base CDR3 DNA is kept, in frame starting at base 1. V loses 8 bases, J loses 6 bases, and the germline ends lie 7 bases apart. Details on this clonotype: Its antigen remains unidentified. Base qualities are not provided; no much larger clone lies one nucleotide away.

Study-wide findings and limitations: VDJdb matching was skewed toward anti-spike CD8 responses and likely underestimated virus-specific expansions, missing private and CD4 specificities.

A case-control design nested within a healthcare worker cohort in London, UK, was used, with weekly nasopharyngeal swab PCR tests and blood sampling performed. Between 23 and 31 March 2020, the week of the UK lockdown, healthcare workers were enrolled and then followed up weekly for as long as 16 weeks. The specimen was whole blood. The TCR sequence derives from an adult who was a healthcare worker with PCR-confirmed SARS-CoV-2 infection or an uninfected control (not recorded which). Recombination joined TRBV6-6 with TRBJ1-2, with TRBD1 tentatively as D gene (5 bases match). The CDR3 region has the sequence CASRGDGYTF. In nucleotide form, the sequence is TGTGCCAGCCGGGGCGATGGCTACACCTTC.